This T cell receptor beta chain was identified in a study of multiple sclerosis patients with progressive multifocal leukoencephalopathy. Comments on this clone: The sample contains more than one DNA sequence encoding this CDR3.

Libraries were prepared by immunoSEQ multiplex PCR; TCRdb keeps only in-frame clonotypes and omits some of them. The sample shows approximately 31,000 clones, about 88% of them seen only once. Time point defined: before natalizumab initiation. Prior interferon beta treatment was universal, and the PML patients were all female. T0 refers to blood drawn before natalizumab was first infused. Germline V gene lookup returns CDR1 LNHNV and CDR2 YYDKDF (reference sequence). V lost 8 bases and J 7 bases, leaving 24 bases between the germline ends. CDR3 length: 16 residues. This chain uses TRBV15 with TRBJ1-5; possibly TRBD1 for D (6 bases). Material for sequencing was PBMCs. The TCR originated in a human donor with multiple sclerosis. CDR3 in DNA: TGTGCCACCCGTATCGGGGGGTACAGGGCTCGGCAGCCCCAGCATTTT. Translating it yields CATRIGGYRARQPQHF. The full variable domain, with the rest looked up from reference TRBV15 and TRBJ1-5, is DAMVIQNPRYQVTQFGKPVTLSCSQTLNHNVMYWYQQKSSQAPKLLFHYYDKDFNNEADTPDNFQSRRPNTSFCFLDIRSPGLGDTAMYLCATRIGGYRARQPQHFGDGTRLSIL.